The 6 T cell receptor beta chains below were found in one sample sequenced in a study of blood T cells in healthy people across ages (dated by TCRdb to the mid-2010s). Library creation used 5' RACE. Sequencer: Illumina HiSeq 2500. A second PCR of about 6 to 12 cycles was run with a J-beta primer mix and a sample-barcoded 5' primer. TCRdb reworked the public reads: Q25 trimming with fastp, MiXCR clone assembly, productive beta chains retained. Identical CDR3 proteins give one entry, which carries the most common genes and DNA. Present in this sample are about 970,000 distinct CDR3 sequences, roughly half of which were seen just once. The ten largest clones capture about a fifth of the sample. The sequencing input was blood. The source of these receptors is a woman aged 60 to 75 in good health.

The chain recombines TRBV25-1 with TRBJ2-7; possibly TRBD1 or TRBD2 for D (5 bases each). V was shortened by 4 bases and J by 2 bases, with 9 bases between the two germline ends. Per germline, CDR1 MGHDK and CDR2 SYGVNS. The CDR3 runs 13 residues. CDR3 sequence (DNA): TGTGCCAGCAGTGGGGACGGAACCTACGAGCAGTACTTC. It yields the protein CASSGDGTYEQYF.

The rearrangement uses TRBV29-1 and TRBJ2-5, with 12 bases that match TRBD2. CDR1 is SQVTM and CDR2 is ANQGSEA in the germline V gene. The CDR3 has 14 amino acids. V gave up 5 bases and J gave up 11 bases; unmatched junction bases: 12. The CDR3 region is CSVLRLAGDNEQYF. The CDR3 bases are TGCAGCGTTCTTCGACTAGCGGGAGATAATGAGCAGTACTTC.

The rearrangement joins TRBV6-2 or TRBV6-3 to TRBJ1-2; TRBD1 is a possible D gene (5 bases). The CDR3 length is 15 residues. V was trimmed by 0 bases and J by 8 bases, leaving 16 bases between them. Germline lookup yields CDR1 MNHEY and CDR2 SVGEGT. This CDR3 reads CASSYSRGPSSGYTF. The CDR3 DNA sequence: TGTGCCAGCAGTTACTCTCGGGGACCCTCCTCGGGCTACACCTTC.

This chain connects TRBV20-1 to TRBJ2-1, with a tentative D call TRBD2 (5 bases). From germline, CDR1 is DFQATT and CDR2 SNEGSKA (reference sequence). Trimming pared 0 bases from V and 9 bases from J, leaving 18 bases between. This CDR3 region has 15 residues. CDR3 DNA sequence: TGCAGTGCTAGAGATGCACTAGTGGGGAAGGGTGAGCAGTTCTTC. Its translation: CSARDALVGKGEQFF.

The CDR3 loop is CASSPRLVGSYGYTF. CDR3 DNA sequence: TGTGCCAGCAGCCCACGGCTGGTCGGCAGCTATGGCTACACCTTC. The rearrangement joins TRBV3-1 to TRBJ1-2; D unresolved. Trimming removed 4 bases at V and 4 bases at J, with 16 bases between. Germline V gene lookup returns CDR1 LGHDT and CDR2 YNNKEL (reference sequence). The CDR3 has 15 amino acids. The full variable domain, with the rest looked up from reference TRBV3-1 and TRBJ1-2, is DTAVSQTPKYLVTQMGNDKSIKCEQNLGHDTMYWYKQDSKKFLKIMFSYNNKELIINETVPNRFSPKSPDKAHLNLHINSLELGDSAVYFCASSPRLVGSYGYTFGSGTRLTVV.

This chain joins TRBV28 and TRBJ2-1; 10 nucleotides line up with TRBD1. Trimming cost V 3 bases and J 14 bases; bases outside gene matches: 1. The CDR3 covers 11 residues. Germline V lookup: CDR1 MDHEN, CDR2 SYDVKM. The CDR3 nucleotides read TGTGCCAGCAGTTTGGGACAGGGGAAGTTCTTC. It is translated as CASSLGQGKFF.